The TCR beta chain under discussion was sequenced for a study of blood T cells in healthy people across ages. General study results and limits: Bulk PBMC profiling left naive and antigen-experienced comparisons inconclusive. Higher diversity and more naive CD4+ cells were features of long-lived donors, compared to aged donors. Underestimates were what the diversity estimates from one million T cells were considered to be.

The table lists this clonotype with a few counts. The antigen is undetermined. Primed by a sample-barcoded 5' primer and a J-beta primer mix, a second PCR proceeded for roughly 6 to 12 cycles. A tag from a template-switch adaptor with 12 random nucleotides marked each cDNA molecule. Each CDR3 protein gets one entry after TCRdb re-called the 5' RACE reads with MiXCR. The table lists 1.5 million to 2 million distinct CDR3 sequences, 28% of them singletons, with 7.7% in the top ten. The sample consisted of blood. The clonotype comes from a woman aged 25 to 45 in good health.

The chain's CDR3 is CASSFGADSPNEKLFF. In DNA, the CDR3 is TGTGCCAGCAGCTTTGGAGCGGACAGCCCAAATGAAAAACTGTTTTTT. This chain uses TRBV11-2 with TRBJ1-4; TRBD1 is a possible D gene (6 bases). Germline V lookup: CDR1 SGHAT, CDR2 FQNNGV. V was cut by 3 bases and J by 5 bases, with 16 bases left in between. The CDR3 consists of 16 residues.